The T cell receptor beta chain described here comes from a study of OX40 agonist ivuxolimab in advanced cancers. The table came from immunoSEQ multiplex PCR; TCRdb's copy has only in-frame clones and leaves some out. The sample carries tens of thousands of clones, more than 70% recorded once. Trimming cost V 2 bases and J 7 bases, with 15 bases left between them. From germline, CDR1 is SNHLY and CDR2 FYNNEI. The CDR3 is 15 residues long. The chain is built from TRBV2 and TRBJ1-5; no reliable D call. Sequencing was performed on CD4+ or CD8+ T cells sorted from blood, taken in a trial of the OX40 agonist ivuxolimab. The receptor comes from an adult with an advanced solid tumor such as melanoma, head and neck, liver or kidney cancer. The chain's CDR3 is CASSELSTVVQPQHF. The CDR3 DNA follows: TGTGCCAGCAGTGAACTCTCGACCGTTGTCCAGCCCCAGCATTTT.